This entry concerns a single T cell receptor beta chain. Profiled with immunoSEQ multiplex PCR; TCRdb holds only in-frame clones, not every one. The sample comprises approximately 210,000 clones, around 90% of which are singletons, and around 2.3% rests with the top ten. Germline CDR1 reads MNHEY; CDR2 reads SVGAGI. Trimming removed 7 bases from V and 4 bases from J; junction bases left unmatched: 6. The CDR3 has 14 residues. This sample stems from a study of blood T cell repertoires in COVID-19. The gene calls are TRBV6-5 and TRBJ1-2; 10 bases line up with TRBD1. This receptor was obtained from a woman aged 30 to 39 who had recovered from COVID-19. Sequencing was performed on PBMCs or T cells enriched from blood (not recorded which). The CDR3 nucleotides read TGTGCCAGCACCGGGACAGGGGCCCTCTATGGCTACACCTTC. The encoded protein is CASTGTGALYGYTF.